These 19 T cell receptor beta chains were sequenced from one sample in a study of T-cell memory formation after mild COVID-19. TCRdb re-called the 5' RACE reads through MiXCR, storing one row per CDR3 protein. The table records over 400,000 distinct CDR3 sequences, less than 25% of them present only once. The specimen sequenced was PBMCs or a T cell subset sorted from them (not recorded which). These receptors originate from an adult woman who had mild COVID-19 (a few samples of this study predate the infection). Cell type and time point are not known.

This chain connects TRBV19 to TRBJ1-1; TRBD1 agrees at 8 bases. Per germline, CDR1 LNHDA and CDR2 SQIVND (reference sequence). The CDR3 totals 14 residues. Trimming removed 7 bases from V and 4 bases from J; junction bases left unmatched: 8. CDR3 bases: TGTGCCAGTACCAATCAGGGGGCGAGCACTGAAGCTTTCTTT. Protein product: CASTNQGASTEAFF.

The chain joins TRBV28 to TRBJ1-1; 9 bases are shared with TRBD1. CDR1 is MDHEN, CDR2 SYDVKM, per germline. The CDR3 consists of 16 residues. V shed 4 bases, J shed 0 bases, and the junction held 6 bases outside the gene matches. Here the CDR3 DNA reads TGTGCCAGCAGTTCCCTAAGGACAGGGGTGAACACTGAAGCTTTCTTT. This codes for CASSSLRTGVNTEAFF.

In its sample, this clonotype was seen a few times. The rearrangement links TRBV7-9 to TRBJ1-2; 7 bases are a match to TRBD1. With V trimmed by 0 bases and J by 0 bases, 1 base remained unmatched. Looked up from germline, CDR1 is SEHNR and CDR2 is FQNEAQ (reference sequence). The CDR3 extends over 15 amino acids. This CDR3 reads CASSLATGANYGYTF. The CDR3 nucleotides are TGTGCCAGCAGCTTAGCCACAGGGGCTAACTATGGCTACACCTTC.

There are a few counts of this clonotype. V gene TRBV29-1 combines with J gene TRBJ2-1; 10 bases line up with TRBD1. Trimming cost V 4 bases and J 3 bases; bases outside gene matches: 3. Germline CDR1 is SQVTM and CDR2 is ANQGSEA. CDR3 length: 14 amino acids. CDR3 DNA sequence: TGCAGCGTTGCGGACAGGGGGAACTACAATGAGCAGTTCTTC. Amino acid sequence: CSVADRGNYNEQFF.

This clonotype was counted a few times. The chain combines TRBV11-2 with TRBJ2-7; 9 bases agree with TRBD2. The CDR3 extends over 17 amino acids. Per the germline V gene, CDR1 is SGHAT and CDR2 is FQNNGV. V was pared by 5 bases and J by 4 bases, with 15 bases of the junction left unmatched. The CDR3 nucleotides are TGTGCCAGCAGCCCCCCGTTTGGGATAGCGGGAGTTTACGAGCAGTACTTC. Encoded protein: CASSPPFGIAGVYEQYF.

This clonotype was observed once. The J gene is TRBJ1-5, the V gene TRBV12-3 or TRBV12-4; D is ambiguous. CDR3 size: 12 residues. V was pared by 3 bases and J by 9 bases, with 9 bases between. The CDR3 protein is CASSLVFGPQHF. Written as DNA, the CDR3 is TGTGCCAGCAGTTTGGTCTTCGGGCCCCAGCATTTT.

This clonotype came up a few times. The J gene is TRBJ2-7, the V gene TRBV24-1; TRBD1 agrees at 10 bases. V was clipped by 4 bases and J by 5 bases; unmatched bases: 7. The CDR3 is 15 amino acids. Looked up from germline, CDR1 is KGHDR and CDR2 is SFDVKD. The CDR3 region has the DNA TGTGCCACCAGTGAGGGGACAGGGGTCCGGAACGAGCAGTACTTC. Its protein product is CATSEGTGVRNEQYF.

The chain links TRBV30 to TRBJ1-2; TRBD1 matches at 7 bases. J was trimmed by 0 bases and V by 5 bases; bases with no gene match: 9. CDR3 length: 15 residues. Germline-derived CDR1 and CDR2 are GTSNPN and SVGIG (reference sequence). The CDR3 nucleotides are TGTGCCTGGGTATTACAGGGGAGGCCTAACTATGGCTACACCTTC. This gives the protein CAWVLQGRPNYGYTF.

V usage is TRBV6-6 and J usage is TRBJ1-1; D possibly corresponds to TRBD1 (6 bases). CDR1 is MNHNY, CDR2 SVGAGI, per germline (reference sequence). The ends were cut back, 0 bases at V and 7 bases at J, with 12 bases in the middle. The length of the CDR3 is 14 residues. CDR3 protein: CASSYSGASGEAFF. The DNA for the CDR3 is TGTGCCAGCAGTTACTCGGGGGCCAGTGGTGAAGCTTTCTTT.

The V gene is TRBV5-1, the J gene TRBJ2-1, with TRBD1 matching 10 bases. Germline values: CDR1 SGHRS, CDR2 YFSETQ. The CDR3 is 15 residues long. The V gene end was trimmed by 3 bases and the J gene end by 8 bases; junction bases not matched to a gene: 8. The CDR3 sequence is CASSSPGQGLHEQFF. In DNA form, the CDR3 reads TGCGCCAGCAGCTCTCCGGGACAGGGGCTACATGAGCAGTTCTTC.

The chain couples TRBV20-1 to TRBJ2-7, with 8 bases identical to TRBD2. There are 14 residues in the CDR3. Looked up from germline, CDR1 is DFQATT and CDR2 is SNEGSKA (reference sequence). V dropped 7 bases and J dropped 3; count of bases not matched to a gene: 11. DNA for the CDR3: TGCAGTGTAACCTCGGGGGGGAGGGACTACGAGCAGTACTTC. This codes for CSVTSGGRDYEQYF.

The chain employs TRBV3-1 and TRBJ2-1; 8 nucleotides agree with TRBD2. The CDR3 length is 16 residues. The V segment lost 1 base and the J segment 8 bases; nucleotides outside the gene matches: 10. Germline lookup yields CDR1 LGHDT and CDR2 YNNKEL (reference sequence). CDR3 sequence reads: CASSQGLGLVSDEQFF. DNA for the CDR3: TGTGCCAGCAGCCAAGGTTTGGGACTAGTTAGCGATGAGCAGTTCTTC.

This chain links TRBV7-9 with TRBJ2-1, with 15 bases lining up with TRBD2. V was clipped by 4 bases and J by 8 bases; unmatched bases: 3. CDR3 length: 15 amino acids. Germline V lookup: CDR1 SEHNR, CDR2 FQNEAQ (reference sequence). The CDR3 nucleotides are TGTGCCAGCAGCTCGGGACTAGCGGGGGGTCATGAGCAGTTCTTC. It specifies CASSSGLAGGHEQFF.

This clonotype has a handful of counts. J is TRBJ2-1 and V is TRBV7-8; 8 bases fit TRBD1. CDR3 length: 17 amino acids. Germline CDR1 SGHVS, CDR2 FQNEAQ. The V and J ends lost 5 bases and 6 bases, in that order; junction bases with no gene match: 15. CDR3 DNA sequence: TGTGCCAGCAGCCTGAGCTTAGGACAGGGTCGGGCCAATGAGCAGTTCTTC. It yields the protein CASSLSLGQGRANEQFF.

CDR3 residues: CSAFQYNYGYTF. CDR3 DNA: TGCAGTGCTTTCCAATATAACTATGGCTACACCTTC. The chain links TRBV20-1 to TRBJ1-2; D remains unclear. Deletions cut 5 bases from V and 1 base from J, with 8 bases between. The CDR3 runs to 12 residues. CDR1 is DFQATT, CDR2 SNEGSKA, per germline (reference sequence).

CDR3 residues: CAISPESGPNTEAFF. For the CDR3, the DNA is TGTGCCATCAGCCCCGAATCGGGCCCGAACACTGAAGCTTTCTTT. V gene TRBV10-3 combines with J gene TRBJ1-1; D call uncertain. V was cut by 6 bases and J by 1 base, with 15 bases left in between. The CDR3 is 15 amino acids. Germline values: CDR1 ENHRY, CDR2 SYGVKD.

The rearrangement uses TRBV19 and TRBJ1-1; the D is unclear. The CDR3 has 12 residues. CDR1 is LNHDA, CDR2 SQIVND, per germline (reference sequence). The V end lost 7 bases, the J end lost 10 bases, and 16 bases lay between the germline ends. The CDR3 sequence is CASTIGRAGAFF. The CDR3 coding sequence is TGTGCCAGTACCATCGGGAGGGCCGGAGCTTTCTTT. Full variable domain (outside the CDR3, taken from reference TRBV19 and TRBJ1-1): DGGITQSPKYLFRKEGQNVTLSCEQNLNHDAMYWYRQDPGQGLRLIYYSQIVNDFQKGDIAEGYSVSREKKESFPLTVTSAQKNPTAFYLCASTIGRAGAFFGQGTRLTVV.

The V call is TRBV7-2, the J call TRBJ1-2; D uncertain. CDR3 length: 13 amino acids. Between the trimmed V and J ends, which lost 4 bases and 4 bases, there was a span of 10 bases. Germline V lookup: CDR1 SGHTA, CDR2 FQGNSA. The CDR3 protein is CASSSPWSYGYTF. DNA for the CDR3: TGTGCCAGCAGCTCCCCTTGGTCCTATGGCTACACCTTC. Variable domain in full (rest from reference TRBV7-2 and TRBJ1-2): GAGVSQSPSNKVTEKGKDVELRCDPISGHTALYWYRQSLGQGLEFLIYFQGNSAPDKSGLPSDRFSAERTGGSVSTLTIQRTQQEDSAVYLCASSSPWSYGYTFGSGTRLTVV.

This clonotype has ten or more counts. The chain employs TRBV5-1 and TRBJ2-1; 11 bases are shared with TRBD2. The CDR3 extends over 16 amino acids. In germline, CDR1 is SGHRS, CDR2 YFSETQ. The J segment lost 9 bases and the V segment lost 4 bases, leaving 12 bases of the junction unmatched. CDR3 amino acids: CASSQIAGGPSLEQFF. The CDR3 DNA reads TGCGCCAGCAGCCAGATAGCGGGAGGGCCGTCTCTTGAGCAGTTCTTC.